The 12 T cell receptor beta chains given below trace back to one sample, sequenced in a study of patients and donors after allogeneic stem cell transplantation. TCRdb fed the RT-PCR reads into MiXCR, producing one record per CDR3 protein. The data show under 200,000 distinct CDR3 sequences, about 32% seen once. Sequencing was performed on blood, either unsorted or a sorted T cell fraction (not recorded which). The receptors derive from a human donor who was either an allogeneic HSCT recipient or a stem cell or donor lymphocyte infusion donor (not recorded which). It is not recorded whose cells these are; they may come from a transplant donor.

This clonotype occurred a few times. The rearrangement joins TRBV7-9 to TRBJ2-3; 8 nucleotides match TRBD1. CDR3 size: 16 residues. Germline V CDR1 and CDR2: SEHNR, FQNEAQ (reference sequence). Trimming at V came to 0 bases and at J to 3 bases, leaving 5 bases not matched to a gene. CDR3 DNA: TGTGCCAGCAGCTTAGCTGGCAGGGGGCCGACAGATACGCAGTATTTT. Translating gives CASSLAGRGPTDTQYF.

This clonotype was counted at least ten times. The V call is TRBV12-3 or TRBV12-4, the J call TRBJ1-2; D is ambiguous. The length of the CDR3 is 12 residues. V dropped 3 bases and J dropped 6 bases, with 8 bases sitting between them. CDR3 DNA sequence: TGTGCCAGCAGTTTGGGCGGAGATGGCTACACCTTC. Translation: CASSLGGDGYTF.

The chain is built from TRBV4-2 and TRBJ2-1; D ambiguous. Germline CDR1 and CDR2: LGHNA and YNFKEQ. CDR3 size: 14 residues. V shed 8 bases and J shed 6 bases, with 17 bases lying between them. The CDR3 reads CASSSRGNRNEQFF. CDR3 DNA: TGTGCCAGCTCTTCCCGAGGTAACCGCAATGAGCAGTTCTTC.

Only a few counts were recorded for this clonotype. The chain has TRBV12-3 or TRBV12-4 and TRBJ1-2; 7 bases are shared with TRBD1. The CDR3 loop spans 13 amino acids. Losses at the gene ends were 4 bases for V and 4 bases for J; bases not matched to a gene: 3. The CDR3 nucleotides read TGTGCCAGCAGTTCCCGGACAGGCTATGGCTACACCTTC. It yields the protein CASSSRTGYGYTF.

In this sample, this clonotype turned up a few times. The chain has TRBV29-1 and TRBJ2-1; 7 positions agree with TRBD1. CDR3 size: 17 residues. CDR1 and CDR2 (germline): SQVTM, ANQGSEA. The V segment lost 4 bases and the J segment 2 bases; nucleotides outside the gene matches: 14. CDR3 nucleotides: TGCAGCGTTGGCACTCAGGGGGTCGCTTCAGCCTACAATGAGCAGTTCTTC. This sequence encodes CSVGTQGVASAYNEQFF.

V usage is TRBV7-2 and J usage is TRBJ2-1; TRBD2 is a possible D gene (6 bases). Germline V gives CDR1 SGHTA, CDR2 FQGNSA. The CDR3 is 13 amino acids. Trimming pared 1 base from V and 5 bases from J, leaving 6 bases between. As DNA, the CDR3 is TGTGCCAGCAGCTTAGGACTAGACAATGAGCAGTTCTTC. It yields the protein CASSLGLDNEQFF. The full variable domain, in which reference TRBV7-2 and TRBJ2-1 provide the parts outside the CDR3, is GAGVSQSPSNKVTEKGKDVELRCDPISGHTALYWYRQSLGQGLEFLIYFQGNSAPDKSGLPSDRFSAERTGGSVSTLTIQRTQQEDSAVYLCASSLGLDNEQFFGPGTRLTVL.

The V gene is TRBV10-3, the J gene TRBJ2-3; the match to TRBD2 covers 9 bases. The ends lost 3 bases at V and 4 bases at J; junction bases unmatched: 5. Per germline, CDR1 ENHRY and CDR2 SYGVKD. This CDR3 has 15 residues. Here the CDR3 DNA reads TGTGCCATCAGTGAACCGCGGGAGGGCCCAGATACGCAGTATTTT. Its translation is CAISEPREGPDTQYF.

The genes are TRBV7-2 and TRBJ1-2; no definite D call. CDR3 length: 15 amino acids. Germline V CDR1 and CDR2: SGHTA, FQGNSA. V gave up 5 bases and J gave up 5 bases, with 18 bases separating them. The DNA for the CDR3 is TGTGCCAGCAGCCATACGAGTCTGGAATTTTATGGCTACACCTTC. Amino acids: CASSHTSLEFYGYTF.

The V call is TRBV5-6, the J call TRBJ2-7, with 13 bases that match TRBD2. The germline gives CDR1 SGHDT, CDR2 YYEEEE. The CDR3 length is 15 residues. The trim removed 3 bases at V and 7 bases at J, leaving 7 bases unmatched. The CDR3 loop reads CASSSRLAGGGEQYF. Written as DNA, the CDR3 is TGTGCCAGCAGCTCCAGACTAGCGGGAGGAGGGGAGCAGTACTTC.

This clonotype was picked up a small number of times. V gene TRBV27 combines with J gene TRBJ2-5, with 7 bases matching TRBD2. The CDR3 spans 14 residues. The V segment lost 3 bases and the J segment 5 bases; nucleotides outside the gene matches: 6. The germline gives CDR1 MNHEY, CDR2 SMNVEV (reference sequence). The CDR3 reads CASSFGGGWETQYF. The CDR3 DNA sequence: TGTGCCAGCAGTTTCGGGGGAGGGTGGGAGACCCAGTACTTC.

This clonotype was observed a few times. The V and J genes are TRBV14 and TRBJ1-2; the match to TRBD1 covers 7 bases. There are 14 residues in the CDR3. With V trimmed by 2 bases and J by 7 bases, 7 bases remained unmatched. In germline, CDR1 is SGHDN, CDR2 FVKESK. The CDR3, as DNA: TGTGCCAGCAGCCAAAGCCTTGGGACAGCTGGCTACACCTTC. This gives the protein CASSQSLGTAGYTF.

A few counts support this clonotype. The genes are TRBV12-3 or TRBV12-4 and TRBJ2-1, with D possibly being TRBD2 (5 bases). V lost 8 bases and J lost 0, with 14 bases in between. The CDR3 is made up of 15 amino acids. CDR3 nucleotide sequence: TGTGCCAGCTTCCCGGACTCAAACTCCTACAATGAGCAGTTCTTC. The encoded protein is CASFPDSNSYNEQFF.